This T cell receptor beta chain was sequenced for a study of T cell clones after liver transplantation. Looking at the study overall: Immunosuppression withdrawal was tried within 2 years after liver transplantation in this trial. A pre-transplant mixed lymphocyte reaction with TCRbeta sequencing defined graft-donor-reactive clones followed in post-transplant blood. Findings and caveats of the study: The donor-reactive repertoire was only partly measurable in a couple of subjects, lacking donor cells.

About this clone itself: Its antigen is currently unknown.

Germline CDR1 is LNHNV and CDR2 is YYDKDF (reference sequence). The CDR3 extends over 16 amino acids. V shed 1 base, J shed 2 bases, and the junction held 5 bases outside the gene matches. Profiled with immunoSEQ multiplex PCR; TCRdb holds only in-frame clones, not every one. This sample has about 76,000 clones, with around four fifths found just once. The sequence was collected from a human patient who received a liver transplant. Some T cells may be graft donor cells. The input for sequencing was CD4+ T cells from blood, taken at the 22-month timepoint. The V call is TRBV15, the J call TRBJ1-5, with 7 bases matching TRBD1. The CDR3 reads CATSRASQGGNQPQHF. As DNA, the CDR3 is TGTGCCACCAGCAGAGCCTCGCAGGGGGGCAATCAGCCCCAGCATTTT.